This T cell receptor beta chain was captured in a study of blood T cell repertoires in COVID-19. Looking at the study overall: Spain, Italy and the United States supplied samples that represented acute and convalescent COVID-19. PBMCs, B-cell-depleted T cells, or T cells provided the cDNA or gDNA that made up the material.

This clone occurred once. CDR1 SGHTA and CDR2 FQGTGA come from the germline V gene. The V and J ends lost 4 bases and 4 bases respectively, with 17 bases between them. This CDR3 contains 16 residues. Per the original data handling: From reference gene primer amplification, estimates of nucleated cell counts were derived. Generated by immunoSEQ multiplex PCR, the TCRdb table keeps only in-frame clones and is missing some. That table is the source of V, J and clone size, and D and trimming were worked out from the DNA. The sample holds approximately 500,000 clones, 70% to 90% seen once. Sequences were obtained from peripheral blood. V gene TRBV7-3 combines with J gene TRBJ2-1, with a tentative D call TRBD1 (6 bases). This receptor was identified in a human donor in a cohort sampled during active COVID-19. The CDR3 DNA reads TGTGCCAGCAGCTCCCGGACAGCCGAAGGTTACAATGAGCAGTTCTTC. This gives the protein CASSSRTAEGYNEQFF.